This TCR beta chain was observed in a study of technical replicates of blood from a few donors. Sequencing was performed with immunoSEQ multiplex PCR; in TCRdb, only in-frame clones are kept and a portion is missing. The sample lists more than 50,000 clones, 85% to 90% occurring once. The CDR3 totals 15 residues. The V end lost 5 bases, the J end lost 2 bases, and 15 bases lay between the germline ends. Germline CDR1 is SGHTA and CDR2 is FQGNSA. The chain is built from TRBV7-2 and TRBJ1-2; weak D call: TRBD1 (6 bases). Source material: PBMCs. The receptor was isolated from a human donor in good health. Some clones in this sample may be carry-over from other donors' samples. CDR3 loop: CASSSLGQSNYGYTF. CDR3 DNA: TGTGCCAGCAGCAGTCTTGGACAGTCGAACTATGGCTACACCTTC. Supplemented by reference TRBV7-2 and TRBJ1-2, the full variable domain reads GAGVSQSPSNKVTEKGKDVELRCDPISGHTALYWYRQSLGQGLEFLIYFQGNSAPDKSGLPSDRFSAERTGGSVSTLTIQRTQQEDSAVYLCASSSLGQSNYGYTFGSGTRLTVV.